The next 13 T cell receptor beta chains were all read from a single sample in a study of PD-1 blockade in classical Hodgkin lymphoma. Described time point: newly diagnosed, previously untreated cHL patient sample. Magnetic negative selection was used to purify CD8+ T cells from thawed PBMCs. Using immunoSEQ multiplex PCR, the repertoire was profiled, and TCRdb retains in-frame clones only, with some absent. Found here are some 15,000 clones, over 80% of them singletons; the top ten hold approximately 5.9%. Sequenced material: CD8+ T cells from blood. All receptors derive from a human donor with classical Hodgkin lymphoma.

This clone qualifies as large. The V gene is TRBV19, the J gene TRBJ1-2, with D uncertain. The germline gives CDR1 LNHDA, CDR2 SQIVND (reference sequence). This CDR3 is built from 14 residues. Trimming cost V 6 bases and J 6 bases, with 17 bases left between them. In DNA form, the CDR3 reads TGTGCCAGTAGCCCCTTCATTGGAGGGCATGGCTACACCTTC. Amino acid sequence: CASSPFIGGHGYTF.

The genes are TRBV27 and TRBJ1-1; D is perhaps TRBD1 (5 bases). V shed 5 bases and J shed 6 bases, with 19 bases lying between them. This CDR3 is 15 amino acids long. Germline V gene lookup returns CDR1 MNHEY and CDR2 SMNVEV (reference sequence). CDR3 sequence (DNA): TGTGCCAGCAGTGCCTTTGGAAGGGGAGCATCTGAAGCTTTCTTT. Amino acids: CASSAFGRGASEAFF.

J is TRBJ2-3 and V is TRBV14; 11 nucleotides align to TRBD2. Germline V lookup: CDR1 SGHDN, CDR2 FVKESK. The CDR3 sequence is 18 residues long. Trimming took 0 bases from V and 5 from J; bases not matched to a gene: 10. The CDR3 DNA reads TGTGCCAGCAGCCAAGATGTTCGTCTAGCGGGAGGAGGAGATACGCAGTATTTT. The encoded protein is CASSQDVRLAGGGDTQYF. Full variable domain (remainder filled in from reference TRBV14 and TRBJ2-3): EAGVTQFPSHSVIEKGQTVTLRCDPISGHDNLYWYRRVMGKEIKFLLHFVKESKQDESGMPNNRFLAERTGGTYSTLKVQPAELEDSGVYFCASSQDVRLAGGGDTQYFGPGTRLTVL.

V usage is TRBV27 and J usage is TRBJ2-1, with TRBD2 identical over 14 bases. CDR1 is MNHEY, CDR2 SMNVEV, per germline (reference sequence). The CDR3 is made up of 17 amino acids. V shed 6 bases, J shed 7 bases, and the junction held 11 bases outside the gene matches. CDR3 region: CASRVHGTSGRGNEQFF. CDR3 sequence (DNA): TGTGCCAGCAGAGTCCATGGGACTAGCGGGAGAGGGAATGAGCAGTTCTTC.

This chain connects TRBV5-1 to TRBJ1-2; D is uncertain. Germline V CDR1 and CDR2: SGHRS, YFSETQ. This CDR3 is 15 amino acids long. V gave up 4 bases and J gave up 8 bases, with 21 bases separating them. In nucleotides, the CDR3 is TGCGCCAGCAGCCCCTCTCCGACCGCTTTATTCGGCTACACCTTC. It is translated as CASSPSPTALFGYTF.

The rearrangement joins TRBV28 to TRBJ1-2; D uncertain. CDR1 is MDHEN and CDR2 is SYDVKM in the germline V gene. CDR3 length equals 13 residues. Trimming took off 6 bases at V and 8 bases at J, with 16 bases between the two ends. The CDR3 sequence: CASSLGSFGGYTF. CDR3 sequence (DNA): TGTGCCAGCAGCCTCGGGTCTTTCGGGGGCTACACCTTC.

CDR3 loop: CASSGGGNYGYTF. The CDR3 nucleotides are TGTGCCAGCAGCGGAGGGGGGAACTATGGCTACACCTTC. The V call is TRBV27, the J call TRBJ1-2; D possibly corresponds to TRBD1 (6 bases). The CDR3 has 13 residues. Germline assignment: CDR1 MNHEY and CDR2 SMNVEV (reference sequence). V was shortened by 6 bases and J by 2 bases, with 10 bases between the two germline ends.

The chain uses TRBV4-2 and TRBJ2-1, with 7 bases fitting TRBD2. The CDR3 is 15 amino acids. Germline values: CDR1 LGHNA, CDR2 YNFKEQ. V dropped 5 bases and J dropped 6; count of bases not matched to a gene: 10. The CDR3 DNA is TGTGCCAGCAGCAGTACTAGCGAGAAGTTCAATGAGCAGTTCTTC. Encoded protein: CASSSTSEKFNEQFF.

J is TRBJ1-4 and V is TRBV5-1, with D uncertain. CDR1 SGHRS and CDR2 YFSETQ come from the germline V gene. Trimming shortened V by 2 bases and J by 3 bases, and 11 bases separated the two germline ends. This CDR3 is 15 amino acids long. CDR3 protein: CASSFESVANEKLFF. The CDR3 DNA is TGCGCCAGCAGCTTCGAATCCGTGGCTAATGAAAAACTGTTTTTT.

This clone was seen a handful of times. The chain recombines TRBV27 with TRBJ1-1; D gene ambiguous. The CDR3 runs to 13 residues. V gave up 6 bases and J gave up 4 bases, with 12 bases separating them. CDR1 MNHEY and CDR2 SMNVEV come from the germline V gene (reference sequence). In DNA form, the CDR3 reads TGTGCCAGCAGGGCGAAAGCGGCCACTGAAGCTTTCTTT. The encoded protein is CASRAKAATEAFF.

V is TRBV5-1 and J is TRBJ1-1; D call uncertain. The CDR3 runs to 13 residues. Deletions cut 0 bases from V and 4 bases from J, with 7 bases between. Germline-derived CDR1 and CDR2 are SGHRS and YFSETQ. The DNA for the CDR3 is TGCGCCAGCAGCTTGGCCGGGGTCACTGAAGCTTTCTTT. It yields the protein CASSLAGVTEAFF.

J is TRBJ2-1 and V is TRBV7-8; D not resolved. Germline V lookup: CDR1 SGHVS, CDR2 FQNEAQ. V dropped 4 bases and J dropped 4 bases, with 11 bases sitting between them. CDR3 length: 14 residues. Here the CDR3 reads CASSSSDGYNEQFF. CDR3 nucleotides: TGTGCCAGCAGCTCATCGGACGGATACAATGAGCAGTTCTTC.

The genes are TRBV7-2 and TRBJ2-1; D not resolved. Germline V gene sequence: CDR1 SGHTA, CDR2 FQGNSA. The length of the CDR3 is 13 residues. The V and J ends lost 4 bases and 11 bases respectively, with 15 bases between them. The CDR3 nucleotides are TGTGCCAGCAGCTCCATCACGGCGGAGAAGCAGTTCTTC. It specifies CASSSITAEKQFF.